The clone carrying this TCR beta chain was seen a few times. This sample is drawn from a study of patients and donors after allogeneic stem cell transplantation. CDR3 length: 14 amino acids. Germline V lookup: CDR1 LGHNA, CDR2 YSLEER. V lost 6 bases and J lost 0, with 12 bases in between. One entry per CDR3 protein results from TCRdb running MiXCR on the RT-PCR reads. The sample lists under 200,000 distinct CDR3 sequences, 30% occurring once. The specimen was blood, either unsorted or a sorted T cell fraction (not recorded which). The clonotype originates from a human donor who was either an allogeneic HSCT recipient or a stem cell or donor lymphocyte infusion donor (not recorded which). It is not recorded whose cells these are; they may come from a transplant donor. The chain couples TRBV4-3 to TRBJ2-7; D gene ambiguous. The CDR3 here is CASRMTISSYEQYF. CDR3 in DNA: TGCGCCAGCAGAATGACCATAAGCTCCTACGAGCAGTACTTC.